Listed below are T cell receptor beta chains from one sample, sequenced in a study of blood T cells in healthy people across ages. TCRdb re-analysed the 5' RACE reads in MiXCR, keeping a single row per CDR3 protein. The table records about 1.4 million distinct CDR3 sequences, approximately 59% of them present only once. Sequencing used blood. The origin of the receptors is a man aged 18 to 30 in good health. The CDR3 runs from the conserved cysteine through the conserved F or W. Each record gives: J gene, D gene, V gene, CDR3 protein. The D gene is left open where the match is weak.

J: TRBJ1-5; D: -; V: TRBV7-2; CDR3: CASSLVGGQGSDQPQHF
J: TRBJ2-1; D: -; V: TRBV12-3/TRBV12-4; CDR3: CASTQDRFNEQFF
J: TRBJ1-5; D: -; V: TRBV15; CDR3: CATSRDGWGQHQPQHF
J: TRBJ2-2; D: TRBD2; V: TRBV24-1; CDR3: CATSGPSGANTGELFF
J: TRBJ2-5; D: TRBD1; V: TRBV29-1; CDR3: CSVEEQGGETQYF
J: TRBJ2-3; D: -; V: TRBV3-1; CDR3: CASSQGLGAGTDTQYF
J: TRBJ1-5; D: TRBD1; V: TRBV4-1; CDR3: CASSQGSRDRGQPQHF
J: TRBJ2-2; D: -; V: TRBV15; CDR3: CATSFRTGWDTGELFF
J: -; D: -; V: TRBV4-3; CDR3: CASSQNGQTQYF
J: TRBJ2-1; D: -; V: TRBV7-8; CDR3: CASSFPTGSSYNEQFF
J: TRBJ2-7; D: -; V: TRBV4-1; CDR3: CASSQELTGRTYEQYF
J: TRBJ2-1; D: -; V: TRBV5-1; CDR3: CASGRGDDEQFF
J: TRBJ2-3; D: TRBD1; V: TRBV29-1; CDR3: CSSFRQGNTDTQYF
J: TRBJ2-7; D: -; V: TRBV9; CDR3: CASSGRQYEQYF
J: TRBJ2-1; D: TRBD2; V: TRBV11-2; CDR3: CASSQTGLAGGYNEQFF
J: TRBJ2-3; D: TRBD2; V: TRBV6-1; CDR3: CASRRLAGGPDTQYF
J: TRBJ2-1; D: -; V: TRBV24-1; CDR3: CATSEVDKSLFF
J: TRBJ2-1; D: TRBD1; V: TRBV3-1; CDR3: CVSSRGQGGNEQFF
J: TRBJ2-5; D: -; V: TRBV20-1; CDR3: CSETGTRQETQYF
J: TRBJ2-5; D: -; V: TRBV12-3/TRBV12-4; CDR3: CASSFFQGLQETQYF
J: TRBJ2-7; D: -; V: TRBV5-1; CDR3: CASSGQIYEQYF
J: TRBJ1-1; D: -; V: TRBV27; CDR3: CASSPGRMEVENTEAFF
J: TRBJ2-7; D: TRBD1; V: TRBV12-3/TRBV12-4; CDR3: CASSQQGVDEQYF
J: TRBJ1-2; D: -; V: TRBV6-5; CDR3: CATQEVYGYTF
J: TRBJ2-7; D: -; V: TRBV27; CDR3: CASSLQPGVYEQYF
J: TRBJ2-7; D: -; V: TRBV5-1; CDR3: CASSLEGQYEQYF
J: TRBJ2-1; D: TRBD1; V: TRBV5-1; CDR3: CASSGDSLYNEQFF
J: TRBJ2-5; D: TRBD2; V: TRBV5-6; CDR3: CASSRGLASLETQYF
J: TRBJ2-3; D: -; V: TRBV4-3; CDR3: CASSQEVPGRVPDTQYF
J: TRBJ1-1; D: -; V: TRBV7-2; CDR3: CASSLYSQRRAEAFF
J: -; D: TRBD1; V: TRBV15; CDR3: CAASRSTGTGWYEQYF
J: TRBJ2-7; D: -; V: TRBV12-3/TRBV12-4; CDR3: CASTANRDGREQYF
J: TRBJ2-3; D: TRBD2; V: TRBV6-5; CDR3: CASSYLSPYLTSGGADTQYF
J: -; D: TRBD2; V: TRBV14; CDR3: CASSHLTSGNYEQYF
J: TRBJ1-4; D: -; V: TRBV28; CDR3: CASSPAGFGTNEKLFF
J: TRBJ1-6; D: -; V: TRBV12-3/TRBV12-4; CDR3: CASSPSPGSALHF
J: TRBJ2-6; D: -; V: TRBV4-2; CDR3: CASSQDTYSGANVLTF
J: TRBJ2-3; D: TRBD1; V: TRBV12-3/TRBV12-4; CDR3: CASSSTPGQGPEEQYF
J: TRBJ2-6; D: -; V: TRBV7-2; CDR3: CASSETVSGANVLTF
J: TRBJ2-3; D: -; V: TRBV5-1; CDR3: CASSLGIDTQYF
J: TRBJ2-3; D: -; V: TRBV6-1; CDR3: CASSEVRETDTQYF
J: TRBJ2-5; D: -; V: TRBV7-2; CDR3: CASSYRTSRETQYF
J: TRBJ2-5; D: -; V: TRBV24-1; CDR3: CATSDEGGEGDQETQYF
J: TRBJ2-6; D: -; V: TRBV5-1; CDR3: CASSLRFESGANVLTF
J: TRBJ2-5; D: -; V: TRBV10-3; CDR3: CAISESGKTEEQYF